The rows below give T cell receptor beta chains drawn from one sample of a study of beta chain features in type 1 diabetes. Using immunoSEQ multiplex PCR, the repertoire was profiled, and TCRdb retains in-frame clones only, with some absent. The data hold some 230,000 clones, with 9.6% observed a single time. The sequencing input was naive CD4+ T cells from blood. These receptors were collected from a woman aged 18 to 35 in good health. Both conserved end residues are part of each CDR3. D genes are given only for firm matches.

V	D	CDR3
TRBV5-1	TRBD2	CASSFGLAGVGSSYNEQFF
TRBV4-1	NA	CASSLHGSRNTEAFF
TRBV7-2	NA	CASSFLTDLNTEAFF
TRBV29-1	NA	CSVVQASYEQYF
TRBV28	NA	CASSFPGAGHGYTF
TRBV21-1	NA	CASSSTTGTGTYEQYF
TRBV9	NA	CASSTSGGSTEAFF
TRBV25-1	NA	CARRTGKDSPLHF
TRBV7-2	TRBD2	CASSGTSGRIEQFF
TRBV10-3	NA	CAISVGGNTEAFF
TRBV6-1	NA	CASSDLRGYGYTF
TRBV4-3	NA	CASSQEEGVQVVYEQYF
TRBV30	NA	CAWGQINTEAFF
TRBV5-1	TRBD1	CASSRGRDTEAFF
TRBV19	NA	CASSILGVYNEQFF
TRBV7-9	NA	CASSLSLSGSSYEQYF
TRBV4-1	NA	CASSQGRLAPGGELFF
TRBV25-1	NA	CASTPGGGTEAFF
TRBV27	TRBD2	CASSLFAGGNTGELFF
TRBV5-1	TRBD1	CASSLIPDRGPEQYF
TRBV29-1	TRBD2	CSAQTSGTTIDEQFF
TRBV7-9	TRBD2	CASSLILAGATDTQYF
TRBV7-6	TRBD1	CASSSRYRDRGRNEQFF
TRBV27	TRBD1	CASRRQGNFNQPQHF
TRBV6-5	TRBD1	CASSQTGGGNQPQHF
TRBV7-2	NA	CASSSADRPLGYTF
TRBV28	NA	CASSFRGNTIYF
TRBV9	NA	CASSLQEVTEAFF
TRBV18	NA	CASSPQVPRGANNEQFF
TRBV23-1	TRBD1	CASRGQGVFQPQHF
TRBV19	NA	CASSTRGNQPQHF
TRBV29-1	TRBD2	CSLTSGIGDTQYF
TRBV29-1	NA	CSVVRDNHYEQYF
TRBV18	NA	CASSPTVTYEQYF
TRBV2	NA	CASKTYHSEQYF
TRBV7-9	NA	CASSVDYYEQYF
TRBV5-1	TRBD1	CASSWGTVSNQPQHF
TRBV6-6	NA	CASSYLSGVGTDTQYF
TRBV9	TRBD1	CASSPRTGIGELFF
TRBV7-9	TRBD1	CASSPKTGRNTEAFF
TRBV2	TRBD1	CASSKTGAEAFF
TRBV14	NA	CASSQASRGLGEQYF
TRBV29-1	NA	CSVKRGQNTEAFF
TRBV11-2	TRBD1	CASGGTGGYLGEQFF
TRBV19	NA	CASSMDSQRWYGYTF
TRBV18	NA	CASSPSSIASSSGNTIYF
TRBV5-4	NA	CASSLDPRGQGYGYTF